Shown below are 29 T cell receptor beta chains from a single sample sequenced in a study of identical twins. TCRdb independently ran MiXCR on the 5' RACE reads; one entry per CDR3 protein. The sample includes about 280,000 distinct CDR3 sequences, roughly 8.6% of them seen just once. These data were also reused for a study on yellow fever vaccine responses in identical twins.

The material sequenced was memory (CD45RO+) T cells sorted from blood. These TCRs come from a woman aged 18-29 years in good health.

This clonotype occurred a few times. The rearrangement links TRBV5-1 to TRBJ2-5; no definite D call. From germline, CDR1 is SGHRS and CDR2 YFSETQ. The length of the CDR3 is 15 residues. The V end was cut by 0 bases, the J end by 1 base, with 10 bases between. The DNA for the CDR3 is TGCGCCAGCAGCTTGGCCACGCGCACCCAAGAGACCCAGTACTTC. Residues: CASSLATRTQETQYF.

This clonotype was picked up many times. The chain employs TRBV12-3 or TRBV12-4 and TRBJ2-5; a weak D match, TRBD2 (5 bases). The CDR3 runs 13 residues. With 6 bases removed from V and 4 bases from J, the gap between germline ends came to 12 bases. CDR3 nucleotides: TGTGCCAGCAGATCCGGACTTCGAGAGACCCAGTACTTC. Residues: CASRSGLRETQYF.

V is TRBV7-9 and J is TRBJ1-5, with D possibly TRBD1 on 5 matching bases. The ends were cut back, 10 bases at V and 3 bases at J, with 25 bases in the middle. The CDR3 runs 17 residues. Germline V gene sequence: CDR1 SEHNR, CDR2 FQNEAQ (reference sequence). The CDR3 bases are TGTGCCACAGCTCTGGGGACGGCAACGGGGAACAATCAGCCCCAGCATTTT. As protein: CATALGTATGNNQPQHF.

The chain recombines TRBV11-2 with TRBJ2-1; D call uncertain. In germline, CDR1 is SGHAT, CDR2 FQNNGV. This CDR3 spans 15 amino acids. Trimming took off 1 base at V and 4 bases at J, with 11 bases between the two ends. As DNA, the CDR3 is TGTGCCAGCAGCTTAGCCGACACTTTTTACAATGAGCAGTTCTTC. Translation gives CASSLADTFYNEQFF.

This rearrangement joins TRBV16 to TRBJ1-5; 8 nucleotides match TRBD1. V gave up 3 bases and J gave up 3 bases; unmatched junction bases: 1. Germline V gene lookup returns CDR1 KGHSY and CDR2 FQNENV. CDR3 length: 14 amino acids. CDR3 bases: TGTGCCAGCAGCCAGGGACAGGTCAATCAGCCCCAGCATTTT. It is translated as CASSQGQVNQPQHF. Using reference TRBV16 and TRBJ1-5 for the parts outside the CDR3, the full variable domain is GEEVAQTPKHLVRGEGQKAKLYCAPIKGHSYVFWYQQVLKNEFKFLISFQNENVFDETGMPKERFSAKCLPNSPCSLEIQATKLEDSAVYFCASSQGQVNQPQHFGDGTRLSIL.

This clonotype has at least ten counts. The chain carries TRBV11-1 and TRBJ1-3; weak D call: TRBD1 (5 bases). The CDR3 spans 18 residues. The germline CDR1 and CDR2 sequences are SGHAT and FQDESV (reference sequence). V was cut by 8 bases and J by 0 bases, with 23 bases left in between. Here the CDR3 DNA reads TGTGCCAGCGGGCCTCTGGGGGTCGGCTCTCTCTCTGGAAACACCATATATTTT. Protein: CASGPLGVGSLSGNTIYF.

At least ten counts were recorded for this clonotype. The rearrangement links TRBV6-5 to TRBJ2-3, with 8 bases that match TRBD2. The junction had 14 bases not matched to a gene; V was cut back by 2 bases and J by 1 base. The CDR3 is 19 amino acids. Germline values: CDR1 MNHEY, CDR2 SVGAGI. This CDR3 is CASSYGGTRFRLGTDTQYF. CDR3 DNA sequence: TGTGCCAGCAGTTACGGGGGGACTAGGTTTAGGTTGGGCACAGATACGCAGTATTTT.

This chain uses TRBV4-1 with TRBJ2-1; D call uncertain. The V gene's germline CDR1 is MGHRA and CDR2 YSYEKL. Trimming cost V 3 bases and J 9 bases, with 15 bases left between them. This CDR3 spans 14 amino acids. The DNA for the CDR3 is TGCGCCAGCAGCCATCAGGATTTTGAATCTGAGCAGTTCTTC. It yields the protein CASSHQDFESEQFF.

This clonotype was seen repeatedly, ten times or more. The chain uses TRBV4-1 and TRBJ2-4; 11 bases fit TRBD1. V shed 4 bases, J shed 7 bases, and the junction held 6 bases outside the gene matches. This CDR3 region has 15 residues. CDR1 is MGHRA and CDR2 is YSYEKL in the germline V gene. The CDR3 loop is CASSLSGQGANIQYF. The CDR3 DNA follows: TGCGCCAGCAGCCTCTCCGGACAGGGGGCGAACATTCAGTACTTC.

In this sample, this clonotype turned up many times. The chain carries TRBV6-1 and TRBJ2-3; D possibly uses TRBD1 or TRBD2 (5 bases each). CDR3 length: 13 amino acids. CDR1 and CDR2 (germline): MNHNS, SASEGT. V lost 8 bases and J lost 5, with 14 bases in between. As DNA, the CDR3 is TGTGCCAGCTACCGCCCAGGGAGAGATACGCAGTATTTT. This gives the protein CASYRPGRDTQYF.

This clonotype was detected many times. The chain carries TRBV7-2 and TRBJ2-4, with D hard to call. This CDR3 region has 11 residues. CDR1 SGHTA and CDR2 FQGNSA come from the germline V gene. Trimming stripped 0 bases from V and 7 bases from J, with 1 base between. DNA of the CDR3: TGTGCCAGCAGCTTAGCGAACATTCAGTACTTC. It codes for CASSLANIQYF. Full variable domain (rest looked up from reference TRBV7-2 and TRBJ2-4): GAGVSQSPSNKVTEKGKDVELRCDPISGHTALYWYRQSLGQGLEFLIYFQGNSAPDKSGLPSDRFSAERTGGSVSTLTIQRTQQEDSAVYLCASSLANIQYFGAGTRLSVL.

In DNA, the CDR3 is TGTGCCAGCAGCGGGCGGACAGGGCGGATGAACACTGAAGCTTTCTTT. It translates to CASSGRTGRMNTEAFF. V usage is TRBV7-8 and J usage is TRBJ1-1; 8 bases fit TRBD1. Per the germline V gene, CDR1 is SGHVS and CDR2 is FQNEAQ. The CDR3 has 16 residues. With V trimmed by 5 bases and J by 0 bases, 8 bases remained unmatched.

The CDR3 bases are TGCGCCAGCAGCCAAGCGGGGGGCCTAGAACAAGAGACCCAGTACTTC. It encodes CASSQAGGLEQETQYF. The chain joins TRBV4-1 to TRBJ2-5, with D perhaps TRBD2 (7 bases). The length of the CDR3 is 16 residues. Germline CDR1 and CDR2: MGHRA and YSYEKL. Trimming left V 1 base short and J 2 bases short, with 14 bases between.

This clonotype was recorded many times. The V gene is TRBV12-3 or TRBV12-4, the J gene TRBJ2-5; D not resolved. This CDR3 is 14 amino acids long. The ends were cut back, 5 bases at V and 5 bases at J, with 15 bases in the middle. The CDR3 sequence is CASSQILSLETQYF. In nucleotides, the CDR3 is TGTGCCAGCAGTCAAATACTAAGCCTCGAGACCCAGTACTTC.

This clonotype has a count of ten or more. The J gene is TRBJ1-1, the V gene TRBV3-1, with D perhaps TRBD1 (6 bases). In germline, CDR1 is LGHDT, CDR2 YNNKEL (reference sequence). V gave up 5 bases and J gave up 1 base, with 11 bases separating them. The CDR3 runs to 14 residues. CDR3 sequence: CASSTGSGNTEAFF. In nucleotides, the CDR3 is TGTGCCAGCAGCACAGGGAGTGGGAACACTGAAGCTTTCTTT.

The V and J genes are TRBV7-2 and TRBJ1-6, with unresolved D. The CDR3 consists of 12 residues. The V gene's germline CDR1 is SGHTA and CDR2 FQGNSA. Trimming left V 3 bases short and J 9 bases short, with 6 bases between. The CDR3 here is CASSFIGSPLHF. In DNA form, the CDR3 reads TGTGCCAGCAGCTTTATCGGTTCACCCCTCCACTTT.

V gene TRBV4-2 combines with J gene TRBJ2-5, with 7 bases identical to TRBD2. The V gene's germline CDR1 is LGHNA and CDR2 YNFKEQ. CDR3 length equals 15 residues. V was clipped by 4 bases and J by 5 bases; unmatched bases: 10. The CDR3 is CASSPFGGAGETQYF. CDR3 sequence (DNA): TGTGCCAGCAGCCCATTCGGGGGAGCGGGGGAGACCCAGTACTTC.

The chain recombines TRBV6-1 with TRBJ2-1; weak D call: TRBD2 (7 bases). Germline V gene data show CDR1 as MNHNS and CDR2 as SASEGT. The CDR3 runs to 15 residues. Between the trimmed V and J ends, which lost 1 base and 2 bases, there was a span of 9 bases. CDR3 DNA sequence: TGTGCCAGCAGTGAAGGGGAGGGGGCCTACAATGAGCAGTTCTTC. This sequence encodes CASSEGEGAYNEQFF.

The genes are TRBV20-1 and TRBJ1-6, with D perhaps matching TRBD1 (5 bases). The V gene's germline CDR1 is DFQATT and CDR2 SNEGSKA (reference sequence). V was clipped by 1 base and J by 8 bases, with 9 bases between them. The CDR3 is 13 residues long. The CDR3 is CSARGDRDSPLHF. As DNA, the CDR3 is TGCAGTGCTAGAGGAGACAGAGATTCACCCCTCCACTTT.

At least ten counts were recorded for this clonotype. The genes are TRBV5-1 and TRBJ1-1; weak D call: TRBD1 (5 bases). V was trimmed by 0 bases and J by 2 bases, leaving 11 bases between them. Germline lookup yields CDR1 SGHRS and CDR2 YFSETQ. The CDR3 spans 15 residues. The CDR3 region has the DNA TGCGCCAGCAGCTTGGCCACCACAGGAAACACTGAAGCTTTCTTT. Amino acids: CASSLATTGNTEAFF.

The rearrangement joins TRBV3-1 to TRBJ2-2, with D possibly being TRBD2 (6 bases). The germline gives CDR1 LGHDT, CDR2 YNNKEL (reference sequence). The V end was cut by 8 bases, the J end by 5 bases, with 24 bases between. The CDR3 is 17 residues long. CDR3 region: CASGVRVGLAGTGELFF. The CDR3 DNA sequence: TGTGCCAGCGGGGTGAGGGTAGGACTGGCGGGAACCGGGGAGCTGTTTTTT.

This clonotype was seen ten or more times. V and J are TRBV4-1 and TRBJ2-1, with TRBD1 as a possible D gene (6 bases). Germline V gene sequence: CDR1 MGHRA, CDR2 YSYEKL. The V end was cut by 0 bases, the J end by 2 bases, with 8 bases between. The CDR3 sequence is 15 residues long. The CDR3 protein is CASSQEQGTYNEQFF. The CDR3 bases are TGCGCCAGCAGCCAAGAACAGGGCACCTACAATGAGCAGTTCTTC.

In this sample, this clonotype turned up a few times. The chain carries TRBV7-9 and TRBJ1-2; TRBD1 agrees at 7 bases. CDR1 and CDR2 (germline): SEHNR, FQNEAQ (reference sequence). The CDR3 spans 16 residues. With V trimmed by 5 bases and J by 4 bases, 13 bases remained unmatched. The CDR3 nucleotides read TGTGCCAGCAGCCCCAGTGCGGGACAGATAAGCTATGGCTACACCTTC. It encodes CASSPSAGQISYGYTF.

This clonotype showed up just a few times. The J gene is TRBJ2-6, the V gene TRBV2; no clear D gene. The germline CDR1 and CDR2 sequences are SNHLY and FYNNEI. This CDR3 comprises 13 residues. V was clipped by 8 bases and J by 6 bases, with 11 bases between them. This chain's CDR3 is CASVGTAANVLTF. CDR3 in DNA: TGTGCCAGCGTAGGAACGGCGGCCAACGTCCTGACTTTC.

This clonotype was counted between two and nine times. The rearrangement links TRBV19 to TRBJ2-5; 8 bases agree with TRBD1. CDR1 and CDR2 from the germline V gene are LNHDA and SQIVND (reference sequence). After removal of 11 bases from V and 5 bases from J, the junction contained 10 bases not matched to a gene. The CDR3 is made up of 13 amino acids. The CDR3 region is CASKGDRGETQYF. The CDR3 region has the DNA TGTGCCTCAAAGGGAGACAGGGGTGAGACCCAGTACTTC.

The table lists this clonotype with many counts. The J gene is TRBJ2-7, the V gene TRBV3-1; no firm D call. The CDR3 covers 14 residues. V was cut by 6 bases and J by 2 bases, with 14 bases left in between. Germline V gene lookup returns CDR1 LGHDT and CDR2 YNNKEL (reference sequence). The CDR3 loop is CASRRSELAYEQYF. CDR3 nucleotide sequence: TGTGCCAGCAGACGCAGCGAGTTGGCCTACGAGCAGTACTTC.

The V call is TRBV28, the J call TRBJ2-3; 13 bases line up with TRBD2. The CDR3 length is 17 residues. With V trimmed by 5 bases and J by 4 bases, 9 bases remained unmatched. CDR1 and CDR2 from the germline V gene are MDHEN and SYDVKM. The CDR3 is CASSLWTSGRSPDTQYF. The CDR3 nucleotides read TGTGCCAGCAGTCTCTGGACTAGCGGGAGATCTCCAGATACGCAGTATTTT.

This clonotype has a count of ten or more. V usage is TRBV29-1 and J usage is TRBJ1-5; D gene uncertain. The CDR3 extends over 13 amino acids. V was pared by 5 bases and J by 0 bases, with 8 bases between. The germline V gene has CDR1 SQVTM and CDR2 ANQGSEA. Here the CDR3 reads CSVLEYSNQPQHF. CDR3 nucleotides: TGCAGCGTTTTAGAGTATAGCAATCAGCCCCAGCATTTT.

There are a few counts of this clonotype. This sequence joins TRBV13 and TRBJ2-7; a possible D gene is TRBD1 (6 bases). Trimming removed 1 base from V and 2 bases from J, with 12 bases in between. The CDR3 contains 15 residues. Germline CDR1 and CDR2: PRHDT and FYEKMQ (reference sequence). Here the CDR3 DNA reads TGTGCCAGCAGCTTAGCCAGGACAGTTCCCTACGAGCAGTACTTC. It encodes CASSLARTVPYEQYF.